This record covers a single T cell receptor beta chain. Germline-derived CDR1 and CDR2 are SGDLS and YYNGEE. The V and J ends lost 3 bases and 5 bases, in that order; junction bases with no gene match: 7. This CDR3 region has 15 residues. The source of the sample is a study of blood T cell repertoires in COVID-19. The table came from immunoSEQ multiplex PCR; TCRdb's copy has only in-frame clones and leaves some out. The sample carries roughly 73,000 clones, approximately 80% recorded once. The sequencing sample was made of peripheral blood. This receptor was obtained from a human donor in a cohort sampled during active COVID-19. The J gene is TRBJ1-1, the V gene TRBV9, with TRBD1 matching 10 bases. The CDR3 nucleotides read TGTGCCAGCAGCGCCCAAGGGACAGGGGTGACTGAAGCTTTCTTT. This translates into CASSAQGTGVTEAFF.